The 3 T cell receptor beta chains reported below all come from one sample, sequenced in a study of shared clonotypes between healthy human individuals. Only in-frame clones appear in the TCRdb table, and some are missing; sequencing was by immunoSEQ multiplex PCR. The data hold about half a million clones, with about 85% observed a single time. The specimen sequenced was PBMCs. The source of these receptors is a woman between 40 and 55 years old in good health. Some clones in this sample may be carry-over from other donors' samples.

This clone was seen just once. The CDR3 DNA follows: TGTGCCACCAAAGGACAGGGTGTTTTCTACGAGCAGTACTTC. This encodes CATKGQGVFYEQYF. The rearrangement links TRBV28 to TRBJ2-7, with TRBD1 identical over 8 bases. After removal of 10 bases from V and 3 bases from J, the junction contained 11 bases not matched to a gene. The V gene's germline CDR1 is MDHEN and CDR2 SYDVKM. The CDR3 is 14 residues long. The whole variable domain, filled in from reference TRBV28 and TRBJ2-7, reads DVKVTQSSRYLVKRTGEKVFLECVQDMDHENMFWYRQDPGLGLRLIYFSYDVKMKEKGDIPEGYSVSREKKERFSLILESASTNQTSMYLCATKGQGVFYEQYFGPGTRLTVT.

The chain recombines TRBV7-2 with TRBJ2-1; 10 nucleotides agree with TRBD2. Germline values: CDR1 SGHTA, CDR2 FQGNSA. The CDR3 length is 17 residues. V was clipped by 2 bases and J by 5 bases; unmatched bases: 9. CDR3 sequence (DNA): TGTGCCAGCAGCTTACTCGTGACTAGCGGGCAGGACAATGAGCAGTTCTTC. Encoded protein: CASSLLVTSGQDNEQFF.

The chain is built from TRBV6-5 and TRBJ1-2, with a weak D call TRBD1 (5 bases). This CDR3 is built from 14 residues. Per the germline V gene, CDR1 is MNHEY and CDR2 is SVGAGI. V was clipped by 2 bases and J by 8 bases, with 15 bases between them. The CDR3 spells CASSYGGGFGGYTF. The CDR3 DNA reads TGTGCCAGCAGTTACGGTGGGGGTTTCGGCGGCTACACCTTC.